Sequencing of this TCR beta chain was carried out in a study of blood T cell repertoires in COVID-19. This clone turned up a few times. This CDR3 spans 12 amino acids. With 8 bases removed from V and 10 bases from J, the gap between germline ends came to 17 bases. CDR1 and CDR2 from the germline V gene are MNHEY and SVGAGI. Clones were read by immunoSEQ multiplex PCR, and TCRdb kept only the in-frame ones, dropping some. The sample includes about 240,000 clones, 75% to 90% of them seen just once. The V gene is TRBV6-5, the J gene TRBJ1-1, with D unclear. The clonotype originates from a man in his 60s who had recovered from COVID-19. The sequenced sample was peripheral blood. The CDR3 nucleotides are TGTGCCAGCGCGCCTAGTGGATTTGGAGCTTTCTTT. Translating it yields CASAPSGFGAFF.